Below, one T cell receptor beta chain is given with its context. This entry is derived from a study of T cell changes during pregnancy in multiple sclerosis. The assay was immunoSEQ multiplex PCR, and TCRdb's table has in-frame clones only and misses some. The data contain around 75,000 clones, 91% of them singletons. Germline V gene data show CDR1 as MNHNY and CDR2 as SVGAGI (reference sequence). This CDR3 region has 14 residues. V shed 4 bases and J 1 base; nucleotides not matched to a gene: 0. Material: CD4+ T cells from peripheral blood mononuclear cells, obtained in the third trimester of pregnancy. The chain has TRBV6-6 and TRBJ1-4; 7 bases line up with TRBD1. The TCR was taken from a female donor in good health, enrolled as a control in a pregnancy study. CDR3 residues: CASSSGGTNEKLFF. Written as DNA, the CDR3 is TGTGCCAGCAGTTCAGGGGGAACTAATGAAAAACTGTTTTTT.